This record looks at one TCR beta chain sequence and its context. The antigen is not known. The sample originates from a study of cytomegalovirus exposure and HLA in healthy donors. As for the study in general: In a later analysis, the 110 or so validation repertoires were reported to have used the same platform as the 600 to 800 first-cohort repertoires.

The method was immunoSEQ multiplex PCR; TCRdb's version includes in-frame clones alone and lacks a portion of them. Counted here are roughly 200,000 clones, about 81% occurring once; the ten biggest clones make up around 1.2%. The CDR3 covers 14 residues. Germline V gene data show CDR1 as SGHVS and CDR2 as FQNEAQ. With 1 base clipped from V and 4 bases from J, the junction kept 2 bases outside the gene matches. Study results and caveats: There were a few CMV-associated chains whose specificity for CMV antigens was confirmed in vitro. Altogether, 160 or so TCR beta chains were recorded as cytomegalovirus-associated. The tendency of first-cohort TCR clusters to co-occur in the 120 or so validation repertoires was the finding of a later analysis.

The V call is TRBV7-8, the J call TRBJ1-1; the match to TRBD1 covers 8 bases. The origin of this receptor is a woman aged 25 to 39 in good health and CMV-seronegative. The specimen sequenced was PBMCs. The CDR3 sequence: CASSLVDRGTEAFF. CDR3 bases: TGTGCCAGCAGCTTAGTTGACAGGGGCACTGAAGCTTTCTTT.